This T cell receptor (beta chain) originates from a study of blood T cell repertoires in COVID-19 (dated by TCRdb to 2018 to 2021). For the study in its entirety: The collaborator samples originated in the United States, Italy and Spain and spanned the acute and convalescent phases of COVID-19. Nearly every sample came with metadata listing a de-identified subject ID, COVID-19 status, age in years and sex. The prospective study material was composed of cDNA or gDNA derived from T cells, B-cell-depleted T cells, or PBMCs. HLA class I and class II types, where available, came from metadata supplied by the sample provider rather than from assay-based typing. Subjects who had been exposed to COVID-19, were actively infected with it, or had recovered from it provided the deeply sampled blood TCRbeta repertoires that made up the dataset. The repertoires were made available in a free public database intended to serve as a resource for research on the immune response to SARS-CoV-2. The samples were drawn from two sources: the first 160 participants of the ongoing ImmuneRACE study, and 1,200 or so subjects contributed by 6 global collaborators.

TCRbeta CDR3 regions were amplified from genomic DNA by means of the immunoSEQ Assay, a bias-controlled multiplex PCR. In the paper's pipeline: Nucleated cell counts per sample were estimated from amplification of reference gene primers within the assay. To quantify the absolute abundance of each unique TCRbeta CDR3 rearrangement, sequence reads were collapsed and filtered. For each sample, productive Simpson clonality was calculated as the square root of Simpson's diversity index across productive rearrangements. TCRdb holds this immuneACCESS table with in-frame rearrangements only. Some clones are missing; in checked studies, unresolved V genes explain under half, and the rest has no known cause. The V and J calls and clone size are taken from that table; D and trimming were inferred from the DNA. Here the sample has fewer than 60,000 clones; more than 65% occur a single time. The leading ten clones occupy roughly 25% of the sample.

V drops 2 bases and J drops 1 base, leaving 8 bases in between. Sequences ENHRY (CDR1) and SYGVKD (CDR2) are obtained from the germline V gene. Measured from the cysteine to the phenylalanine, the CDR3 is 14 residues long. Here the CDR3 DNA is all that survives: 42 bases in frame from base 1. The collaborating institutions used their own protocols to collect whole blood in K2EDTA tubes. Collaborator samples were shipped for TCRbeta analysis as frozen whole blood, isolated PBMCs, or DNA extracted from either sample type. Summary of the overall study and its limitations: How much clinical and demographic metadata was included differed by source and by participant, and the metadata was provided uncurated.

Points on this clone: The specificity of this receptor is unknown. No base-level quality is on record; no much larger clone is a single base apart.

The source is a human donor in a cohort sampled during active COVID-19. Sequences were obtained from peripheral blood. The sequence links TRBV10-3 to TRBJ1-1, with the D gene not clear enough to name. The DNA reads as follows: TGTGCCATCAGTGAGGCAGGCCAGAACACTGAAGCTTTCTTT. This gives the protein CAISEAGQNTEAFF.